This note documents a single T cell receptor beta chain sequence. There is no known antigen for this receptor. No quality values exist for individual bases; no much larger clone is one base distant. V and J lose 6 bases and 5 bases, and a span of 14 bases separates them. The germline V gene (reference sequence) provides CDR1 DFQATT and CDR2 SNEGSKA. The CDR3 starts with the cysteine, ends with the phenylalanine, and has 13 residues. Just CDR3 DNA is preserved here, 39 bases in frame from base 1. Receptor amplification or capture employed PCR. DNA from cultured CD4+ T cells was subjected to TCR sequencing with the Oncomine TCR Beta short-read assay at the Johns Hopkins FTIC core. The QIAamp micro DNA kit was used to extract genomic DNA from the cultured CD4+ T cells. Oncomine TCR Beta libraries from cultured CD4+ T cells were pooled using unique dual indexes and sequenced on an Illumina iSeq 100. In the paper's pipeline: Non-productive sequences were filtered out, and CDR3s that did not start with C, did not end with F or W, or were shorter than 7 amino acids were discarded. Antigen-specific clonotypes were identified with the MANAFEST web application by comparing peptide-stimulated wells with reference and other culture wells. Positive clones required FDR below 0.05, an odds ratio above 5, and productive frequency above 0.1% in at least two of three replicate wells. A clonotype was classed as cross-reactive if the clonotype showed significant expansion both in SARS-CoV-2 spike wells and in at least one common cold coronavirus spike condition. Using R version 3.6.1, CDR3 homology was evaluated through Levenshtein distances (stringdist) along with unrooted phylogenetic trees (ape). TCRdb reprocessing: public reads trimmed at Q25 with fastp, clones called with MiXCR, in-frame beta chains kept. Each entry merges the rows of one CDR3 protein and shows their most common DNA and genes. The V and J calls follow TCRdb's processing rather than the paper's. Within this sample are around 6,400 distinct CDR3 sequences, with about 77% of them counted one time only. Approximately 19% of the sample is in the top ten clones.

This sample is part of a study of vaccination and CD4 T cells after COVID-19 (dated by TCRdb to the early 2020s). Study-wide context: Convalescent patients had a positive SARS-CoV-2 result on nasal swab PCR, and of these patients, nine had mild disease and one had severe disease. Post-vaccine blood samples were taken a median of roughly 75 days after the second vaccine dose, with a range of 14 to 241 days. The spike-specific CD4+ TCR repertoire was compared before and after mRNA vaccination in approximately 9 COVID-19 convalescent patients and a handful of infection-naive healthy vaccine recipients. In control cultures, a CEFX viral epitope pool was used as positive control, an HIV-1 Nef peptide pool was used as negative control, or no peptide was added. Post-COVID blood samples from convalescent patients were collected a median of roughly 100 days after diagnosis, with a range of about 30 to 170 days. Participants received two doses of either the Pfizer-BioNTech BNT162b2 vaccine (n=8) or the Moderna mRNA-1273 vaccine (n=2). In the convalescent cohort there were six males and four females, among whom were two Hispanic individuals, seven Caucasians, two Asians and one multiracial person. Culture stimuli were overlapping spike peptide pools from SARS-CoV-2 and from the common cold coronaviruses HCoV-NL63, HCoV-OC43 and HCoV-229E. The investigation overall reported the following: The study included relatively few convalescent patients and did not analyze early timepoints after natural infection. Among convalescent patients, a median about 90% of the SARS-CoV-2-reactive clones seen after vaccination appeared only after vaccination, which suggests priming specific to the vaccine. Although the median number of SARS-CoV-2-reactive clonotypes went up from approximately 20 after infection to around 39 after vaccination, the increase was not significant. In convalescent patients, nearly all vaccine-specific clones (304 of 307) were found to be mono-reactive for SARS-CoV-2 spike rather than cross-reactive with common cold coronaviruses.

The meaning of the sample's treatment or condition label: roughly ten-day PBMC culture with coronavirus spike peptide pools or control peptides (ViraFEST assay). The study used the ViraFEST assay, which expanded antigen-specific T cells with peptide pools and then identified expanded clonotypes by TCR sequencing. The positive SARS-CoV-2 PCR tests of the convalescent patients were dated from March to December 2020, before the Alpha, Beta and Delta variants emerged in the United States. Each well held 2.2 million or so PBMCs cultured in IMDM containing approximately 5% human AB serum and roughly 10 IU/ml IL-2, with around 9.7 ug/ml peptide pools added. On days 3 and 7, half of the culture medium was replaced with fresh IL-2-containing medium. CD4+ T cells were isolated after roughly nine days of culture through negative selection using the EasySep CD4+ T cell isolation kit. PBMCs were separated from whole blood using Ficoll-Paque Plus gradient centrifugation and then either used fresh or cryopreserved at -140C. Triplicate wells were generally used for each culture condition.

The V gene is TRBV20-1 and the J gene is TRBJ2-1, with no D gene named confidently. This TCR was recovered from a human donor who had recovered from COVID-19. The specimen was CD4+ T cells from blood, cultured in vitro. The CDR3 protein sequence reads: CSAQSLVNNEQFF. The nucleotide sequence reads TGCAGTGCCCAGTCTCTAGTCAACAATGAGCAGTTCTTC.